One and the same sample provided the 30 T cell receptor beta chains below, sequenced in a study of cytomegalovirus exposure and HLA in healthy donors (dated by TCRdb to 2016 to 2017). The library was prepared using the immunoSEQ multiplex PCR assay. A mixture of 60 forward primers for TCR Vbeta segments and 13 reverse primers for TCR Jbeta segments was used in the multiplex PCR. TCRdb obtained this table from immuneACCESS and retained in-frame rearrangements with V and J assigned. These tables miss some clones; where compared with another copy, unresolved V genes account for less than half of the shortfall, and the remainder is unexplained. Present in this sample are around 210,000 clones, approximately 78% of which were seen just once. Together, the top ten hold 0.47% of the sample. Source material: PBMCs. These receptors came from a boy younger than 18 in good health and CMV-seronegative.

This sequence joins TRBV6-1 and TRBJ2-7, with TRBD2 identical over 9 bases. J gave up 2 bases and V 6 bases, and 8 bases lay outside the gene matches. This CDR3 is built from 15 residues. CDR1 and CDR2 from the germline V gene are MNHNS and SASEGT. DNA for the CDR3: TGTGCCAGCAGGCCCGGGACTAGCCGGACCTACGAGCAGTACTTC. It encodes CASRPGTSRTYEQYF.

The CDR3 nucleotides read TGTGCCAGCAGTCCCTATAGCAATCAGCCCCAGCATTTT. This encodes CASSPYSNQPQHF. The chain combines TRBV28 with TRBJ1-5, with unresolved D. There are 13 residues in the CDR3. Trimming stripped 5 bases from V and 0 bases from J, with 5 bases between. Germline assignment: CDR1 MDHEN and CDR2 SYDVKM. Based on the CDR3 plus reference TRBV28 and TRBJ1-5, the full variable domain is DVKVTQSSRYLVKRTGEKVFLECVQDMDHENMFWYRQDPGLGLRLIYFSYDVKMKEKGDIPEGYSVSREKKERFSLILESASTNQTSMYLCASSPYSNQPQHFGDGTRLSIL.

The count of this clone is one. CDR3 coding DNA: TGTGCCAGCAGCTTGGCACAGGGGGCTCGTGGTCAGCCCCAGCATTTT. Translation: CASSLAQGARGQPQHF. The chain carries TRBV5-5 and TRBJ1-5, with TRBD1 identical over 9 bases. The CDR3 extends over 16 amino acids. From germline, CDR1 is SGHKS and CDR2 YYEKEE (reference sequence). V lost 0 bases, J lost 6 bases, and 7 bases stayed unmatched.

The chain is built from TRBV20-1 and TRBJ2-5; D gene unclear. The CDR3 is made up of 11 amino acids. Trimming shortened V by 6 bases and J by 5 bases, and 10 bases separated the two germline ends. Germline V gives CDR1 DFQATT, CDR2 SNEGSKA (reference sequence). CDR3 sequence: CSAPVVETQYF. As DNA, the CDR3 is TGCAGTGCGCCCGTAGTCGAGACCCAGTACTTC.

This clone is a singleton in its sample. This chain uses TRBV6-1 with TRBJ1-1, with D perhaps matching TRBD1 (6 bases). The CDR3 consists of 15 residues. V was cut by 1 base and J by 8 bases, with 17 bases left in between. CDR1 and CDR2 (germline): MNHNS, SASEGT. The CDR3 loop is CASSEEGVGDPEAFF. DNA of the CDR3: TGTGCCAGCAGTGAAGAGGGGGTGGGGGACCCCGAAGCTTTCTTT.

Here the CDR3 DNA reads TGTGCCAGCAGCTCTGAGACTAGCGGGAATACCGGGGAGCTGTTTTTT. Protein product: CASSSETSGNTGELFF. V is TRBV9 and J is TRBJ2-2; 11 positions match TRBD2. Germline V gene data show CDR1 as SGDLS and CDR2 as YYNGEE. This CDR3 comprises 16 residues. The ends lost 4 bases at V and 5 bases at J; junction bases unmatched: 7.

The chain links TRBV11-2 to TRBJ2-3; a weak D match, TRBD2 (5 bases). The CDR3 is 15 residues long. The V end was cut by 1 base, the J end by 1 base, with 9 bases between. The V gene's germline CDR1 is SGHAT and CDR2 FQNNGV. The CDR3 protein is CASSLGLGGTDTQYF. In DNA form, the CDR3 reads TGTGCCAGCAGCTTAGGTCTCGGGGGCACAGATACGCAGTATTTT. Together with reference TRBV11-2 and TRBJ2-3, the CDR3 gives the full variable domain: EAGVAQSPRYKIIEKRQSVAFWCNPISGHATLYWYQQILGQGPKLLIQFQNNGVVDDSQLPKDRFSAERLKGVDSTLKIQPAKLEDSAVYLCASSLGLGGTDTQYFGPGTRLTVL.

The chain combines TRBV5-8 with TRBJ2-3, with D possibly matching TRBD1 (5 bases). The germline CDR1 and CDR2 sequences are SGHTS and YDEGEE. This CDR3 contains 13 residues. The V end was cut by 7 bases, the J end by 6 bases, with 15 bases between. CDR3: CASRQRFGDTQYF. The CDR3 coding sequence is TGTGCCAGCCGACAGAGATTCGGGGATACGCAGTATTTT.

The gene calls are TRBV10-2 and TRBJ2-3; weak D call: TRBD1 (6 bases). This CDR3 has 13 amino acids. The V end was cut by 6 bases, the J end by 6 bases, with 13 bases between. Germline loops: CDR1 WSHSY, CDR2 SAAADI. CDR3 protein: CASRQGTTDTQYF. The CDR3 region has the DNA TGCGCCAGCAGACAGGGTACGACGGATACGCAGTATTTT.

The genes are TRBV4-1 and TRBJ1-2; D is perhaps TRBD1 (6 bases). Germline CDR1 and CDR2: MGHRA and YSYEKL. Trimming stripped 3 bases from V and 7 bases from J, with 12 bases between. The CDR3 is 13 amino acids. The CDR3 coding sequence is TGCGCCAGCAGCCATTGGGGGGGGGCTGGCTACACCTTC. Protein product: CASSHWGGAGYTF.

The chain couples TRBV19 to TRBJ2-1; D is perhaps TRBD1 (5 bases). Per the germline V gene, CDR1 is LNHDA and CDR2 is SQIVND (reference sequence). The CDR3 contains 14 residues. V lost 1 base and J lost 4, with 8 bases in between. CDR3 in amino acids: CASSIGREYNEQFF. DNA of the CDR3: TGTGCCAGTAGTATAGGCAGGGAATACAATGAGCAGTTCTTC.

The V and J genes are TRBV19 and TRBJ1-6; 7 bases align to TRBD1. The CDR3 length is 14 residues. Germline V CDR1 and CDR2: LNHDA, SQIVND (reference sequence). Unmatched junction bases numbered 3, after V lost 3 bases and J lost 7 bases. CDR3 amino acids: CASSIQGGNSPLHF. CDR3 bases: TGTGCCAGTAGTATTCAGGGGGGAAATTCACCCCTCCACTTT. The variable domain in full, with the rest retrieved from reference TRBV19 and TRBJ1-6, is DGGITQSPKYLFRKEGQNVTLSCEQNLNHDAMYWYRQDPGQGLRLIYYSQIVNDFQKGDIAEGYSVSREKKESFPLTVTSAQKNPTAFYLCASSIQGGNSPLHFGNGTRLTVT.

The V gene is TRBV7-3, the J gene TRBJ2-3; D unresolved. Looked up from germline, CDR1 is SGHTA and CDR2 is FQGTGA. The CDR3 covers 13 residues. V lost 5 bases, J lost 1 base, and 7 bases lay in between. The CDR3 reads CASSPPGTDTQYF. For the CDR3, the DNA is TGTGCCAGCAGCCCCCCAGGCACAGATACGCAGTATTTT.

This chain uses TRBV11-1 with TRBJ2-7, with D possibly matching TRBD2 (6 bases). The CDR3 contains 14 residues. CDR1 and CDR2 from the germline V gene are SGHAT and FQDESV (reference sequence). V was cut by 0 bases and J by 6 bases, with 12 bases left in between. The CDR3 protein is CASSLAIAAGEQYF. CDR3 in DNA: TGTGCCAGCAGCTTAGCGATAGCGGCCGGCGAGCAGTACTTC.

The chain links TRBV6-5 to TRBJ2-1; 9 nucleotides agree with TRBD2. In germline, CDR1 is MNHEY, CDR2 SVGAGI. The CDR3 contains 15 residues. Losses at the gene ends were 2 bases for V and 9 bases for J; bases not matched to a gene: 8. CDR3 residues: CASSYLAGGSGEQFF. CDR3 coding DNA: TGTGCCAGCAGTTACCTGGCGGGAGGGTCCGGTGAGCAGTTCTTC.

This clone was seen only a few times. V gene TRBV2 combines with J gene TRBJ1-4, with a possible D match to TRBD1 (5 bases). The V end lost 1 base, the J end lost 5 bases, and 8 bases lay between the germline ends. Germline CDR1 is SNHLY and CDR2 is FYNNEI. CDR3 length equals 14 residues. In nucleotides, the CDR3 is TGTGCCAGCAGTGAAGGGACAAGGAATGAAAAACTGTTTTTT. This gives the protein CASSEGTRNEKLFF.

With respect to this clone: At one end the junction does not follow the germline gene, possibly because of a read error. The V call is TRBV15, the J call TRBJ2-5; TRBD2 aligns across 8 bases. Germline V gene sequence: CDR1 LNHNV, CDR2 YYDKDF (reference sequence). CDR3 length: 13 residues. The CDR3 loop is CATSRDVSGGRHF. DNA of the CDR3: TGTGCCACCAGCAGAGATGTGAGCGGGGGCCGCCACTTC.

The sample holds a few counts of this clone. The chain links TRBV7-9 to TRBJ1-1; weak D call: TRBD1 (5 bases). The germline V and J ends were trimmed by 1 base and 0 bases, with 15 bases remaining between them. CDR1 SEHNR and CDR2 FQNEAQ come from the germline V gene (reference sequence). The CDR3 spans 17 residues. The CDR3 sequence: CASSLGSRVRMNTEAFF. The CDR3 DNA reads as TGTGCCAGCAGCTTAGGATCCAGGGTAAGGATGAACACTGAAGCTTTCTTT.

This clone occurred once. One junction end does not reproduce the germline sequence, and a read error may be involved. The rearrangement links TRBV20-1 to TRBJ1-4, with a weak D call TRBD1 (5 bases). The CDR3 totals 11 residues. The V gene's germline CDR1 is DFQATT and CDR2 SNEGSKA (reference sequence). In nucleotides, the CDR3 is TGCAGTACTAGGCGGGGGGAAAAACTGTTTTTT. This encodes CSTRRGEKLFF.

The chain uses TRBV5-1 and TRBJ2-5; 7 nucleotides line up with TRBD2. V lost 2 bases to trimming and J lost 2 bases; unmatched junction nucleotides: 6. This CDR3 spans 15 amino acids. CDR1 and CDR2 (germline): SGHRS, YFSETQ. CDR3 in amino acids: CASSFRGDPQETQYF. The DNA for the CDR3 is TGCGCCAGCAGCTTTCGGGGGGACCCACAAGAGACCCAGTACTTC. The full variable domain, with the rest looked up from reference TRBV5-1 and TRBJ2-5, is KAGVTQTPRYLIKTRGQQVTLSCSPISGHRSVSWYQQTPGQGLQFLFEYFSETQRNKGNFPGRFSGRQFSNSRSEMNVSTLELGDSALYLCASSFRGDPQETQYFGPGTRLLVL.

The V and J genes are TRBV11-3 and TRBJ2-1; D gene uncertain. The V end was cut by 0 bases, the J end by 0 bases, with 6 bases between. CDR1 SGHNT and CDR2 YENEEA come from the germline V gene. This CDR3 contains 15 residues. Here the CDR3 DNA reads TGTGCCAGCAGCTTAGACGCGCGCTCCTACAATGAGCAGTTCTTC. It codes for CASSLDARSYNEQFF.

This chain connects TRBV30 to TRBJ1-2, with 7 bases matching TRBD1. V gave up 3 bases and J gave up 0 bases; unmatched junction bases: 10. The CDR3 contains 16 residues. Germline values: CDR1 GTSNPN, CDR2 SVGIG (reference sequence). This CDR3 reads CAWRWDRGDPNYGYTF. CDR3 coding DNA: TGTGCCTGGAGATGGGACAGAGGGGACCCTAACTATGGCTACACCTTC.

The chain combines TRBV27 with TRBJ1-1, with D perhaps matching TRBD1 (5 bases). The V end was cut by 3 bases, the J end by 4 bases, with 15 bases between. The CDR3 is 15 residues long. Germline CDR1 MNHEY, CDR2 SMNVEV (reference sequence). CDR3 region: CASSLRPLRGTEAFF. CDR3 nucleotides: TGTGCCAGCAGTTTGCGACCCTTAAGGGGCACTGAAGCTTTCTTT.

The rearrangement joins TRBV5-5 to TRBJ2-1; 11 bases fit TRBD2. Germline V gene sequence: CDR1 SGHKS, CDR2 YYEKEE (reference sequence). J gave up 4 bases and V 5 bases, and 5 bases lay outside the gene matches. The length of the CDR3 is 15 residues. CDR3 in DNA: TGTGCCAGCAGTCCCGGGACTAGCGGTTACAATGAGCAGTTCTTC. Translating gives CASSPGTSGYNEQFF.

The rearrangement links TRBV9 to TRBJ1-4; D may be TRBD1 (5 bases). CDR1 and CDR2 from the germline V gene are SGDLS and YYNGEE. The V and J ends lost 0 bases and 8 bases respectively, with 14 bases between them. CDR3 length: 15 residues. CDR3 DNA sequence: TGTGCCAGCAGCGTAGGTGATGGGGCGTGGGAAAAACTGTTTTTT. As protein: CASSVGDGAWEKLFF. Full variable domain (outside the CDR3, taken from reference TRBV9 and TRBJ1-4): DSGVTQTPKHLITATGQRVTLRCSPRSGDLSVYWYQQSLDQGLQFLIQYYNGEERAKGNILERFSAQQFPDLHSELNLSSLELGDSALYFCASSVGDGAWEKLFFGSGTQLSVL.

J is TRBJ1-2 and V is TRBV18, with D possibly being TRBD1 (5 bases). The germline gives CDR1 KGHSH, CDR2 LQKENI. This CDR3 is built from 15 residues. V dropped 2 bases and J dropped 6 bases, with 16 bases sitting between them. The CDR3 loop reads CASSPFRRGNNGYTF. CDR3 nucleotides: TGTGCCAGCTCACCATTCAGGCGGGGGAACAATGGCTACACCTTC.

The rearrangement uses TRBV11-3 and TRBJ2-2; the match to TRBD2 covers 7 bases. Per the germline V gene, CDR1 is SGHNT and CDR2 is YENEEA. The J segment lost 7 bases and the V segment lost 1 base, leaving 6 bases of the junction unmatched. There are 15 residues in the CDR3. The CDR3 region is CASSLVSGAGGELFF. Written as DNA, the CDR3 is TGTGCCAGCAGCTTAGTCAGCGGGGCTGGCGGGGAGCTGTTTTTT.

This chain joins TRBV6-5 and TRBJ2-5; 7 nucleotides line up with TRBD1. The DNA end lines up better with TRBJ2-7; the J call may be wrong. Per the germline V gene, CDR1 is MNHEY and CDR2 is SVGAGI. This CDR3 region has 13 residues. The CDR3 spells CASSRQGSYEQYF. The CDR3 DNA reads as TGTGCCAGCAGCCGACAGGGCTCCTACGAGCAGTACTTC.

This chain joins TRBV18 and TRBJ2-7; 14 bases agree with TRBD2. Trimming at V came to 0 bases and at J to 9 bases, leaving 10 bases not matched to a gene. The CDR3 loop spans 17 amino acids. Germline V gene lookup returns CDR1 KGHSH and CDR2 LQKENI. CDR3 nucleotide sequence: TGTGCCAGCTCACCACCCGGGACTAGCGGGAGCTCGGGGGGGCAGTACTTC. Residues: CASSPPGTSGSSGGQYF. The full variable domain, with the rest looked up from reference TRBV18 and TRBJ2-7, is NAGVMQNPRHLVRRRGQEARLRCSPMKGHSHVYWYRQLPEEGLKFMVYLQKENIIDESGMPKERFSAEFPKEGPSILRIQQVVRGDSAAYFCASSPPGTSGSSGGQYFGPGTRLTVT.

This rearrangement joins TRBV6-1 to TRBJ2-1; perhaps TRBD2 as D (6 bases). The CDR3 runs 13 residues. V was pared by 3 bases and J by 5 bases, with 8 bases between. Germline V gives CDR1 MNHNS, CDR2 SASEGT. CDR3 bases: TGTGCCAGCAGTGACGGGAGAAACAATGAGCAGTTCTTC. Encoded protein: CASSDGRNNEQFF.